A selection of T cell receptor beta chains follows, all from one sample in a study of control samples from healthy donors and cancer patients. Profiled with immunoSEQ multiplex PCR; TCRdb holds only in-frame clones, not every one. Here the sample spans under 85,000 clones, approximately 93% being singletons. Source material: PBMCs. These receptors were taken from a woman aged 40 to 50 with lung cancer. CDR3s include the opening cysteine and the closing phenylalanine or tryptophan. D genes are given only for firm matches. Clone size is not always given. Where it is, it says once, few, many or a class for expanded clones.

d_call clone_size j_call cdr3_length v_call cdr3_nt cdr3_aa
NA NA TRBJ1-1 15 TRBV19 TGTGCCAGTAAGAGGGGGTGGGGTGAGGACACTGAAGCTTTCTTT CASKRGWGEDTEAFF
NA NA TRBJ1-5 13 TRBV5-1 TGCGCCAGCAGCTTAATGGGCGATCAGCCCCAGCATTTT CASSLMGDQPQHF
NA NA TRBJ2-2 14 TRBV10-3 TGTGCCATCAGTCCCCCCGGAGGGACCGGGGAGCTGTTTTTT CAISPPGGTGELFF
NA once TRBJ2-4 18 TRBV7-2 TGTGCCAGCAGCTTAGGTGGGACGTTCCCATTAGCCAAAAACATTCAGTACTTC CASSLGGTFPLAKNIQYF
NA NA TRBJ2-7 11 TRBV11-2 TGTGCCAGCAGCTACGTAGGGGAGCAGTACTTC CASSYVGEQYF
NA NA TRBJ1-5 15 TRBV2 TGTGCCAGCAGTGTATTAGGGATCAGCAATCAGCCCCAGCATTTT CASSVLGISNQPQHF
NA NA TRBJ1-1 16 TRBV6-1 TGTGCCAGCAGTGCACTGATGGGGACGGAGAACACTGAAGCTTTCTTT CASSALMGTENTEAFF
NA NA TRBJ1-1 16 TRBV5-1 TGCGCCAGCAGCTTAATGGGGCACCTAATGAACACTGAAGCTTTCTTT CASSLMGHLMNTEAFF
TRBD1 NA TRBJ2-2 16 TRBV19 TGTGCCAGTACCATAACCGGGACAGGGGGGACCGGGGAGCTGTTTTTT CASTITGTGGTGELFF
TRBD2 NA TRBJ2-2 17 TRBV29-1 TGCAGCGTTGAGATGGGTAGCGGGTTCTCGAACACCGGGGAGCTGTTTTTT CSVEMGSGFSNTGELFF
NA NA TRBJ2-7 15 TRBV11-2 TGTGCCAGCAGCATCACCGGGACGGGATCCTACGAGCAGTACTTC CASSITGTGSYEQYF
NA NA TRBJ1-2 14 TRBV30 TGTGCCTGGAGTACGGGCACAGAAAACTATGGCTACACCTTC CAWSTGTENYGYTF
TRBD1 NA TRBJ2-5 18 TRBV28 TGTGCCAGCAGTTCCTTCCCCCGGGACAGGGGCGAACACGGGACCCAGTACTTC CASSSFPRDRGEHGTQYF
NA NA TRBJ1-1 16 TRBV19 TGTGCCAGTAGTATTCCCTCCGGCATAATGAACACTGAAGCTTTCTTT CASSIPSGIMNTEAFF
NA NA TRBJ2-3 14 TRBV10-3 TGTGCCATCAGTGAAGGCGGTGGCACAGATACGCAGTATTTT CAISEGGGTDTQYF
NA NA TRBJ2-7 13 TRBV5-1 TGCGCCAGCAGCTTGGAAGCCTCCTACGAGCAGTACTTC CASSLEASYEQYF
NA NA TRBJ2-7 13 TRBV12-3/TRBV12-4 TGTGCCAGCAGCCCCCCCTCCTCCTACGAGCAGTACTTC CASSPPSSYEQYF
TRBD1 NA TRBJ2-7 16 TRBV11-2 TGTGCCAGCAGCTCAACCCCGGGACAGGGTTCCTACGAGCAGTACTTC CASSSTPGQGSYEQYF
TRBD1 NA TRBJ1-6 14 TRBV5-6 TGTGCCAGCAGCCGAGGGACAGCTAATTCACCCCTCCACTTT CASSRGTANSPLHF
TRBD2 NA TRBJ2-5 18 TRBV11-2 TGTGCCAGCAGCGGCCTCCTCGCCTCTAGCGGGGGGGCGGAGACCCAGTACTTC CASSGLLASSGGAETQYF
NA NA TRBJ1-5 11 TRBV28 TGTGCCAGCAGTTTATACCCGACCCAGCATTTT CASSLYPTQHF
TRBD1 NA TRBJ2-2 16 TRBV9 TGTGCCAGCAGCCCGAGGACAGGTACTTTCGCCGGGGAGCTGTTTTTT CASSPRTGTFAGELFF